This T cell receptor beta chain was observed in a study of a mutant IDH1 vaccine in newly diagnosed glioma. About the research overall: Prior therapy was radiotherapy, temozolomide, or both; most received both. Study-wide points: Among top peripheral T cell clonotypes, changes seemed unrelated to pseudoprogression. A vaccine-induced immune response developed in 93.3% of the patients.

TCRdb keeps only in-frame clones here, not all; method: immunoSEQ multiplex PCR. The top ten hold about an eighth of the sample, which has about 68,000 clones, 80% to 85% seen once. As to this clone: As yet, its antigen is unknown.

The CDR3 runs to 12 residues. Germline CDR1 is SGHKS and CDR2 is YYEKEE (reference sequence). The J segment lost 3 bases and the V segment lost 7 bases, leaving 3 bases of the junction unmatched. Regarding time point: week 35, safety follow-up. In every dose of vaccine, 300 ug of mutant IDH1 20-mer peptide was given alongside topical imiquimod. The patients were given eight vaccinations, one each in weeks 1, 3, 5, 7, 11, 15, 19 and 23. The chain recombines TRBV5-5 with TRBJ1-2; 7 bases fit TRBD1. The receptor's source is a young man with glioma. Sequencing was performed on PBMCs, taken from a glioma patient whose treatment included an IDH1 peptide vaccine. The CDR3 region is CASGGQDYGYTF. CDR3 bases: TGTGCCAGCGGCGGACAGGACTATGGCTACACCTTC.